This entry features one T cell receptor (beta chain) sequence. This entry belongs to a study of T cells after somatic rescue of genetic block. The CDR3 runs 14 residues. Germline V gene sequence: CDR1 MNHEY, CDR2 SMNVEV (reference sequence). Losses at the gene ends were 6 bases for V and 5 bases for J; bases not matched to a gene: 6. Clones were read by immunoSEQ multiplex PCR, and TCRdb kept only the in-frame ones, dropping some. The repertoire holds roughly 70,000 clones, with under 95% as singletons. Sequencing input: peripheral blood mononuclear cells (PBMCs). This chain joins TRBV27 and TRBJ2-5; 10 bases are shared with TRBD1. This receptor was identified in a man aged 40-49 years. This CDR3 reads CASSPRTGGETQYF. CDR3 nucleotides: TGTGCCAGCAGCCCTAGGACAGGGGGGGAGACCCAGTACTTC.